The table lists the clone carrying this TCR beta chain with a few counts. The antigen remains unidentified. Using RNA transcripts as the source, TCR beta CDR3 regions were amplified. The TCR CDR3 was amplified in a first-round RT-PCR using the HTBI primer set. TCRdb processed the multiplex PCR reads anew with MiXCR; each CDR3 protein has one entry. The sample has a few hundred thousand distinct CDR3 sequences; approximately 15% are singletons. The CDR3 spans 15 residues. Germline V gene sequence: CDR1 SEHNR, CDR2 FQNEAQ (reference sequence). The V and J ends lost 1 base and 10 bases, in that order; junction bases with no gene match: 10. The sample is drawn from a study of T cells in Graves' hyperthyroidism and ophthalmopathy. Exclusion of patients followed from uncontrolled infection, other autoimmune disease, pregnancy or lactation. Study findings and constraints: A model of 13 V-J features distinguished ophthalmopathy from stable hyperthyroidism.

The sequence came from a woman in her thirties or forties with Graves' ophthalmopathy. The V and J genes are TRBV7-9 and TRBJ2-1; TRBD1 aligns across 7 bases. Material: blood. CDR3 region: CASSLGATGSREQFF. CDR3 nucleotide sequence: TGTGCCAGCAGCTTAGGGGCGACAGGGTCGAGAGAGCAGTTCTTC.